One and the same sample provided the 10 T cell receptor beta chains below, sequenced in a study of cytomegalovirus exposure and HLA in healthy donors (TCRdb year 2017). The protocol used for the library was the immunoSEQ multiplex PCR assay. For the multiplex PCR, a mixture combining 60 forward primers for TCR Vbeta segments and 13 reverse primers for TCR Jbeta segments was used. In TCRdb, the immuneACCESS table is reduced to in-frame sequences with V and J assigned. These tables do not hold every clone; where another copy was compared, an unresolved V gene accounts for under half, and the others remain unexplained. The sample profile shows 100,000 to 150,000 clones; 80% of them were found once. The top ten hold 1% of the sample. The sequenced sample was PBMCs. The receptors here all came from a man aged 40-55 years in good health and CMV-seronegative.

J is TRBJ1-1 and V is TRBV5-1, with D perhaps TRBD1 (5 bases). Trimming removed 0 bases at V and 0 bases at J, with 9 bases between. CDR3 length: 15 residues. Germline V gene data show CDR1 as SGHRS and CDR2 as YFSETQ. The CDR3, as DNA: TGCGCCAGCAGCTTGGTGGACACCTTGAACACTGAAGCTTTCTTT. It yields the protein CASSLVDTLNTEAFF.

CDR3 nucleotides: TGTGCCACCAGCAGAGACCGTGATACGCAGTATTTT. The encoded protein is CATSRDRDTQYF. The V call is TRBV15, the J call TRBJ2-3; D unresolved. The germline V gene has CDR1 LNHNV and CDR2 YYDKDF (reference sequence). The CDR3 is made up of 12 amino acids. The V end lost 0 bases, the J end lost 6 bases, and 4 bases lay between the germline ends.

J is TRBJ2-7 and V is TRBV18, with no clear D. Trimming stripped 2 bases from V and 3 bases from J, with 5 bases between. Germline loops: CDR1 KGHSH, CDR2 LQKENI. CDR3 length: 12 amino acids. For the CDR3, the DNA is TGTGCCAGCTCACCAATGAGCTACGAGCAGTACTTC. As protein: CASSPMSYEQYF.

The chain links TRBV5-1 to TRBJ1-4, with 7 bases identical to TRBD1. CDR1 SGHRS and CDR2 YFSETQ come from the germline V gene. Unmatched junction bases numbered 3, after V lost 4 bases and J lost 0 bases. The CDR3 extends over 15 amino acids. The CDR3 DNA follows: TGCGCCAGCAGCCCGGGACAGCCAACTAATGAAAAACTGTTTTTT. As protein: CASSPGQPTNEKLFF. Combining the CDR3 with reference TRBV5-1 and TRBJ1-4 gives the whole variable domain KAGVTQTPRYLIKTRGQQVTLSCSPISGHRSVSWYQQTPGQGLQFLFEYFSETQRNKGNFPGRFSGRQFSNSRSEMNVSTLELGDSALYLCASSPGQPTNEKLFFGSGTQLSVL.

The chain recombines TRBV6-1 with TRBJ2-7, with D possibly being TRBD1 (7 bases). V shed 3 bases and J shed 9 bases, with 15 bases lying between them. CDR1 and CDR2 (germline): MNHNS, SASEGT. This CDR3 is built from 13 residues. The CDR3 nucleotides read TGTGCCAGCAGTGACCCCCGACAGGGAGGGCAGTACTTC. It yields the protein CASSDPRQGGQYF.

DNA for the CDR3: TGTGCCACCAACGAGCCGGGGGGCGGAGAGACCCAGTACTTC. As protein: CATNEPGGGETQYF. The V gene is TRBV7-9, the J gene TRBJ2-5; D possibly corresponds to TRBD2 (7 bases). Trimming stripped 10 bases from V and 4 bases from J, with 19 bases between. CDR3 size: 14 residues. The V gene's germline CDR1 is SEHNR and CDR2 FQNEAQ (reference sequence). The full variable domain, in which reference TRBV7-9 and TRBJ2-5 provide the parts outside the CDR3, is DTGVSQNPRHKITKRGQNVTFRCDPISEHNRLYWYRQTLGQGPEFLTYFQNEAQLEKSRLLSDRFSAERPKGSFSTLEIQRTEQGDSAMYLCATNEPGGGETQYFGPGTRLLVL.

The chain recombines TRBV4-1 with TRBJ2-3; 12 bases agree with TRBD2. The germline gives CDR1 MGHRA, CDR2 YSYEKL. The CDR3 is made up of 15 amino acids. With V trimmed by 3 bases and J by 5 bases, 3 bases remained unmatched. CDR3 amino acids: CASSQTSGGRDTQYF. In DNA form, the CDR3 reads TGCGCCAGCAGCCAGACTAGCGGGGGCCGAGATACGCAGTATTTT.

The CDR3 DNA sequence: TGTGCCAGCAGGAGACTAGCGGGAGTGAGTGAGCAGTACTTC. Translating gives CASRRLAGVSEQYF. The chain combines TRBV7-8 with TRBJ2-7; TRBD2 aligns across 12 bases. This CDR3 comprises 14 residues. V lost 6 bases and J lost 7; bases outside the gene matches: 7. Germline-derived CDR1 and CDR2 are SGHVS and FQNEAQ.

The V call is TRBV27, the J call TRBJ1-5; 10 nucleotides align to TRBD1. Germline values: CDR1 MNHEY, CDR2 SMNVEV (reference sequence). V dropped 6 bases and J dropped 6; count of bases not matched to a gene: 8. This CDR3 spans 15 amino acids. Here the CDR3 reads CASSSGTGVGQPQHF. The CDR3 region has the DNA TGTGCCAGCAGCTCCGGGACAGGGGTTGGTCAGCCCCAGCATTTT.

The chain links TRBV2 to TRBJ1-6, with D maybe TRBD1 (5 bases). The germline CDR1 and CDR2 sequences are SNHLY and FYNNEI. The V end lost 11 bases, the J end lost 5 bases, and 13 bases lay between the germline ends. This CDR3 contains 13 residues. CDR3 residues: CAGTPGDNSPLHF. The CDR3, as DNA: TGTGCCGGAACCCCGGGGGATAATTCACCCCTCCACTTT.